The 10 T cell receptor beta chains in this list originate from one sample, sequenced in a study of blood T cell repertoires in COVID-19. The method was immunoSEQ multiplex PCR; TCRdb's version includes in-frame clones alone and lacks a portion of them. The sample yields over 200,000 clones, around 85% seen once. The specimen sequenced was peripheral blood. The receptors stem from a human donor in a cohort sampled during active COVID-19.

This clone was found a few times. The same CDR3 is also encoded by other DNA sequences in this sample. The chain links TRBV27 to TRBJ2-5, with unresolved D. CDR1 and CDR2 from the germline V gene are MNHEY and SMNVEV (reference sequence). CDR3 length: 14 amino acids. Trimming removed 4 bases from V and 2 bases from J, with 11 bases in between. Here the CDR3 DNA reads TGTGCCAGCAGTTCTAGGAGTCCACAAGAGACCCAGTACTTC. Encoded protein: CASSSRSPQETQYF.

This rearrangement joins TRBV5-4 to TRBJ2-3; D ambiguous. Deletions cut 1 base from V and 1 base from J, with 4 bases between. Germline V gene sequence: CDR1 SGHNT, CDR2 YYREEE (reference sequence). This CDR3 contains 13 residues. Here the CDR3 reads CASSLSRTDTQYF. CDR3 sequence (DNA): TGTGCCAGCAGCTTGTCTCGCACAGATACGCAGTATTTT.

The V call is TRBV7-2, the J call TRBJ2-7; the match to TRBD2 covers 7 bases. With 5 bases clipped from V and 1 base from J, the junction kept 11 bases outside the gene matches. From germline, CDR1 is SGHTA and CDR2 FQGNSA. The CDR3 runs 16 residues. The CDR3 DNA is TGTGCCAGCAGCCCTAGTAGCGGGCGGCTATCCTACGAGCAGTACTTC. Encoded protein: CASSPSSGRLSYEQYF. Variable domain in full (rest from reference TRBV7-2 and TRBJ2-7): GAGVSQSPSNKVTEKGKDVELRCDPISGHTALYWYRQSLGQGLEFLIYFQGNSAPDKSGLPSDRFSAERTGGSVSTLTIQRTQQEDSAVYLCASSPSSGRLSYEQYFGPGTRLTVT.

This sequence joins TRBV6-5 and TRBJ1-2; D unresolved. The CDR3 totals 13 residues. Germline V gives CDR1 MNHEY, CDR2 SVGAGI. Deletions cut 0 bases from V and 6 bases from J, with 8 bases between. The CDR3 bases are TGTGCCAGCAGTTACTCGAGAGGAAATGGCTACACCTTC. The encoded protein is CASSYSRGNGYTF.

The chain carries TRBV18 and TRBJ2-1, with a weak D call TRBD2 (6 bases). Looked up from germline, CDR1 is KGHSH and CDR2 is LQKENI. V lost 5 bases, J lost 8 bases, and 22 bases lay in between. The CDR3 length is 16 residues. DNA of the CDR3: TGTGCCAGCTCAATTCGAAGAGGCACTAGCATGGATGAGCAGTTCTTC. Residues: CASSIRRGTSMDEQFF.

In its sample, this clone was seen a few times. The rearrangement joins TRBV24-1 to TRBJ1-5; D is ambiguous. The CDR3 covers 14 residues. V lost 0 bases to trimming and J lost 4 bases, with 6 bases between them. Per germline, CDR1 KGHDR and CDR2 SFDVKD. The CDR3 here is CATSDLLSNQPQHF. The CDR3 bases are TGTGCCACCAGTGATTTGCTGAGTAATCAGCCCCAGCATTTT.

The rearrangement uses TRBV20-1 and TRBJ2-7; D call uncertain. Germline CDR1 and CDR2: DFQATT and SNEGSKA (reference sequence). This CDR3 is built from 11 residues. With 6 bases removed from V and 6 bases from J, the gap between germline ends came to 12 bases. CDR3: CSAPYRVEQYF. CDR3 nucleotides: TGCAGTGCCCCTTACCGAGTCGAGCAGTACTTC.

This clone was observed once. CDR3 amino acids: CASSFRQGSETQYF. DNA of the CDR3: TGCGCCAGCAGCTTCCGACAGGGGTCCGAGACCCAGTACTTC. This chain links TRBV5-1 with TRBJ2-5; 8 bases are a match to TRBD1. The ends lost 2 bases at V and 5 bases at J; junction bases unmatched: 5. The CDR3 runs 14 residues. The germline CDR1 and CDR2 sequences are SGHRS and YFSETQ.

This chain uses TRBV24-1 with TRBJ2-1, with unresolved D. With 3 bases removed from V and 2 bases from J, the gap between germline ends came to 10 bases. CDR3 length: 15 residues. The germline gives CDR1 KGHDR, CDR2 SFDVKD. CDR3 amino acids: CATSDNERPYNEQFF. CDR3 in DNA: TGTGCCACCAGTGATAACGAGAGGCCCTACAATGAGCAGTTCTTC.

This clone came up once. The rearrangement joins TRBV5-6 to TRBJ2-1, with 7 bases matching TRBD2. Losses at the gene ends were 2 bases for V and 0 bases for J; bases not matched to a gene: 2. The germline CDR1 and CDR2 sequences are SGHDT and YYEEEE. This CDR3 is built from 15 residues. CDR3 protein: CASSFRGGSYNEQFF. In DNA, the CDR3 is TGTGCCAGCAGCTTTCGCGGGGGCTCCTACAATGAGCAGTTCTTC.